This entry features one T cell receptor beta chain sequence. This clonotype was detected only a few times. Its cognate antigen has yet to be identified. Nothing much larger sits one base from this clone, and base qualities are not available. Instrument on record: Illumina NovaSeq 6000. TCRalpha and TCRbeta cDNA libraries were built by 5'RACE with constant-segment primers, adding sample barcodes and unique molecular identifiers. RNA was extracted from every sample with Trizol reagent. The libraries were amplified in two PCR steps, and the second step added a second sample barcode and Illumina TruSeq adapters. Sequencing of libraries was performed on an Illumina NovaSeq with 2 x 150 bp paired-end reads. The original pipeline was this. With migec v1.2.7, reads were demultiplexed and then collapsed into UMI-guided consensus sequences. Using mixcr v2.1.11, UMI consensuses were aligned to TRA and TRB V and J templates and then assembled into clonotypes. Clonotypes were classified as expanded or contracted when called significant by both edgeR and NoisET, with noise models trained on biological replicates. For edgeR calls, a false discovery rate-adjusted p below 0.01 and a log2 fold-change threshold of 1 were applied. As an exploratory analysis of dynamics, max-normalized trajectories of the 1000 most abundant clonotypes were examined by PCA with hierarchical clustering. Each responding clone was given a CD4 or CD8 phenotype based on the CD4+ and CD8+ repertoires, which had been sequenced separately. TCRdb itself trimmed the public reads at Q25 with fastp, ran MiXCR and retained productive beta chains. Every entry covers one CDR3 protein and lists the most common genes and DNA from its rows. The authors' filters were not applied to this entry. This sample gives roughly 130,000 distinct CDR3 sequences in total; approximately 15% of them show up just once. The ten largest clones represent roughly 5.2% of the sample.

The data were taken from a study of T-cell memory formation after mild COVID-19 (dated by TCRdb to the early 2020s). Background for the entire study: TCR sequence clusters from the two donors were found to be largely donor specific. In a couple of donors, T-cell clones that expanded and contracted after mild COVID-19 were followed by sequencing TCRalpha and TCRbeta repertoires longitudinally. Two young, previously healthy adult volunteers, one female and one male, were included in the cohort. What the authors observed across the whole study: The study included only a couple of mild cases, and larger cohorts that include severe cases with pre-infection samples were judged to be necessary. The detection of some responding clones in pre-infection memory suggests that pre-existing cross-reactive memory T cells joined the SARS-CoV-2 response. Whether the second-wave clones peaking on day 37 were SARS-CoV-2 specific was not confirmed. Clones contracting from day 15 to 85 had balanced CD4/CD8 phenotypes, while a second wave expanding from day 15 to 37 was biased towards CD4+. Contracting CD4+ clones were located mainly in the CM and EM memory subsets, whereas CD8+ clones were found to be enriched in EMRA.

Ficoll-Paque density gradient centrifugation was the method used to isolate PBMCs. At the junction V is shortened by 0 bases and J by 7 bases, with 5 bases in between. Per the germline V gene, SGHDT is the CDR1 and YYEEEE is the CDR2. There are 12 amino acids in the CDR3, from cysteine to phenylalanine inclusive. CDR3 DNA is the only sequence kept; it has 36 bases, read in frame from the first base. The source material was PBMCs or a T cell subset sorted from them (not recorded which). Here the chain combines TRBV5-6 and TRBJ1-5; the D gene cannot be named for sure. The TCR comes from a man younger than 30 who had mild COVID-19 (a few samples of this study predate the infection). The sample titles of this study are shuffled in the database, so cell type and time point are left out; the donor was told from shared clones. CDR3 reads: CASSLASQPQHF. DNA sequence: TGTGCCAGCAGCTTGGCCTCGCAGCCCCAGCATTTT.